This T cell receptor beta chain was retrieved from a study of neurological immune-mediated disorders. This clonotype was seen many times. The cell input for sorted libraries was about 960,000, and those cells were CD4+ or CD8+ T cells. By 5'RACE with 10-nucleotide random UMIs, the cDNA was made. MiXCR was run by TCRdb on the 5' RACE reads, yielding one entry per CDR3 protein. The sample holds about 41,000 distinct CDR3 sequences, around 15% seen once. The sequencing input was CD4+ T cells from blood. This receptor was taken from a woman aged 55-69 years with HTLV-1-associated myelopathy (HAM/TSP).

In nucleotides, the CDR3 is TGTGCTAGTGGTTTGGCAGGGATTCGGAACACTGAAGCTTTCTTT. It codes for CASGLAGIRNTEAFF. The chain has TRBV12-5 and TRBJ1-1, with D perhaps TRBD1 (5 bases). Germline V gene data show CDR1 as LGHNT and CDR2 as FRNRAP. The V gene lost 1 base and the J gene lost 1 base, with 10 bases spanning the gap. This CDR3 has 15 residues.